The TCR beta chain described here comes from a study of shared clonotypes between healthy human individuals. Notes on the study in general: The sharing of roughly 5% of naive CD4 clonotypes was seen across a handful of donors.

Some clones are missing from TCRdb's copy, which holds only in-frame ones; the method was immunoSEQ multiplex PCR. The table shows roughly 2.1 million clones, with around 93% occurring only once. Positively selected for CCR7, the CD45RO-negative cells used as naive CD8 cells excluded terminally differentiated effector memory CD45RA+ cells. Turning to this clone: Its antigen remains unidentified.

CDR1 is MGHRA and CDR2 is YSYEKL in the germline V gene. CDR3 length: 16 residues. Trimming left V 3 bases short and J 3 bases short, with 18 bases between. The clonotype comes from a man aged 18 to 29 in good health. Some clones in this sample may be carry-over from other donors' samples. The chain combines TRBV4-1 with TRBJ2-7; tentative D call: TRBD1 (6 bases). Source material: naive CD8+ T cells from PBMCs. The CDR3 here is CASSHSRGAGVYEQYF. The DNA of the CDR3 is TGCGCCAGCAGCCACAGCAGGGGCGCAGGTGTCTACGAGCAGTACTTC.